This entry is about one TCR beta chain. The data originate from a study of blood T cell repertoires in COVID-19. Study in general: COVID-19 samples, acute and convalescent, were from the United States, Italy and Spain.

Some clones are missing from TCRdb's copy, which holds only in-frame ones; the method was immunoSEQ multiplex PCR. The table has 90,000 or so clones, around 79% seen once. Germline V gene sequence: CDR1 WNHNN, CDR2 SYGVQD (reference sequence). V trimming: 6 bases; J trimming: 6 bases; junction bases outside the gene matches: 6. CDR3 length equals 13 residues. The clonotype originates from a human donor in a cohort sampled during active COVID-19. Material: peripheral blood. V gene TRBV10-1 combines with J gene TRBJ2-7, with 9 positions matching TRBD1. The CDR3 sequence is CASSKDRGPEQYF. In DNA, the CDR3 is TGCGCCAGCAGCAAGGACAGGGGACCCGAGCAGTACTTC.